A single sample is the source of the 32 T cell receptor beta chains below, sequenced in a study of blood T cells in healthy people across ages. A sample-barcoded 5' primer and a J-beta primer mix were used in a second PCR of roughly 7 to 12 cycles. TCRdb redid the calling of the 5' RACE reads with MiXCR, one entry per CDR3 protein. Among about 500,000 distinct CDR3 sequences listed, 24% were seen once. These same records also appear under a second study, on T cells of mothers and their children.

The sequencing input was blood. The receptor source for this set is a boy younger than 18 in good health.

This clonotype was observed a handful of times. The genes are TRBV4-1 and TRBJ2-5; D possibly matches TRBD1 or TRBD2 (5 bases each). Germline V CDR1 and CDR2: MGHRA, YSYEKL. This CDR3 has 14 residues. Trimming shortened V by 3 bases and J by 4 bases, and 12 bases separated the two germline ends. The CDR3: CASSQPPGTETQYF. CDR3 DNA sequence: TGCGCCAGCAGCCAGCCCCCCGGGACAGAGACCCAGTACTTC.

The genes are TRBV6-1 and TRBJ2-6, with 12 bases fitting TRBD1. The junction had 9 bases not matched to a gene; V was cut back by 4 bases and J by 2 bases. Germline lookup yields CDR1 MNHNS and CDR2 SASEGT. The CDR3 length is 19 residues. The CDR3 loop is CASSAPDGTGGAGANVLTF. CDR3 bases: TGTGCCAGCAGTGCCCCTGACGGGACAGGGGGCGCTGGGGCCAACGTCCTGACTTTC.

The rearrangement links TRBV4-3 to TRBJ2-1; TRBD2 matches 8 bases. The J call may be wrong; the DNA end is better matched by TRBJ2-7. Germline V gives CDR1 LGHNA, CDR2 YSLEER. CDR3 size: 16 residues. The CDR3 DNA reads TGCGCCAGCAGCCAAGATGCGGGGGGCGGAACCTACGAGCAGTACTTC. As protein: CASSQDAGGGTYEQYF.

This chain links TRBV6-5 with TRBJ1-1; D ambiguous. Trimming took off 5 bases at V and 0 bases at J, with 13 bases between the two ends. The germline V gene has CDR1 MNHEY and CDR2 SVGAGI. The CDR3 totals 15 residues. CDR3 sequence reads: CASSPFGMMNTEAFF. In DNA, the CDR3 is TGTGCCAGCAGTCCCTTTGGCATGATGAACACTGAAGCTTTCTTT.

The V and J genes are TRBV10-2 and TRBJ2-1, with TRBD2 as a possible D gene (6 bases). Germline V gives CDR1 WSHSY, CDR2 SAAADI. V was shortened by 6 bases and J by 0 bases, with 12 bases between the two germline ends. CDR3 length: 15 amino acids. The CDR3 here is CASSPTSISYNEQFF. CDR3 in DNA: TGCGCCAGCAGCCCCACTAGCATCTCCTACAATGAGCAGTTCTTC.

In regard to this clonotype: At one end, the junction sequence differs from germline, possibly due to a read error. The rearrangement joins TRBV27 to TRBJ1-2; perhaps TRBD1 as D (5 bases). Germline V gene data show CDR1 as MNHEY and CDR2 as SMNVEV (reference sequence). The CDR3 totals 10 residues. The CDR3 region is CASSPQGVPF. The CDR3 bases are TGTGCCAGCAGTCCCCAGGGCGTCCCCTTC.

This clonotype turned up a few times. The chain carries TRBV21-1 and TRBJ2-1; the D call TRBD2 from the table was never checked on the DNA. TRBV21-1 is deemed a pseudogene. The CDR3 consists of 18 residues. The CDR3 DNA sequence: TGTGCCAGCAGCAAAGGAGATACGAGAGGTGGAGGGTACAATGAGCAGTTCTTC. It specifies CASSKGDTRGGGYNEQFF.

This clonotype was counted ten times or more. The chain has TRBV10-3 and TRBJ1-4; no clear D gene. V lost 3 bases and J lost 8, with 10 bases in between. Per germline, CDR1 ENHRY and CDR2 SYGVKD. This CDR3 has 13 amino acids. CDR3 DNA sequence: TGTGCCATCAGTGATCCGGGAAGCGAAAAACTGTTTTTT. Protein product: CAISDPGSEKLFF.

This clonotype was observed a few times. This chain links TRBV5-1 with TRBJ2-3, with 7 bases fitting TRBD2. After removal of 4 bases from V and 2 bases from J, the junction contained 7 bases not matched to a gene. Per the germline V gene, CDR1 is SGHRS and CDR2 is YFSETQ. CDR3 length: 15 amino acids. CDR3 sequence reads: CASSVPGTTTDTQYF. CDR3 DNA sequence: TGCGCCAGCAGCGTGCCCGGGACTACCACAGATACGCAGTATTTT.

This chain uses TRBV7-8 with TRBJ1-1; the D is unclear. Trimming pared 4 bases from V and 1 base from J, leaving 10 bases between. The CDR3 spans 14 residues. Per the germline V gene, CDR1 is SGHVS and CDR2 is FQNEAQ. The CDR3 coding sequence is TGTGCCAGCAGCTCTAGGGAGGGGAACACTGAAGCTTTCTTT. This encodes CASSSREGNTEAFF.

The sample holds a few counts of this clonotype. This rearrangement joins TRBV3-1 to TRBJ2-1; 12 positions match TRBD2. Germline V gene lookup returns CDR1 LGHDT and CDR2 YNNKEL (reference sequence). The CDR3 loop spans 14 amino acids. The junction had 4 bases not matched to a gene; V was cut back by 5 bases and J by 8 bases. The DNA of the CDR3 is TGTGCCAGCAGCAAAAGACTAGCGGGAGATGAGCAGTTCTTC. This codes for CASSKRLAGDEQFF.

There are a few counts of this clonotype. The V and J genes are TRBV28 and TRBJ1-2, with a weak D call TRBD1 (5 bases). The CDR3 is 14 amino acids. Germline V lookup: CDR1 MDHEN, CDR2 SYDVKM. The V and J ends lost 3 bases and 4 bases respectively, with 12 bases between them. As DNA, the CDR3 is TGTGCCAGCAGTTTTTTGGAGGGGCCCTATGGCTACACCTTC. It translates to CASSFLEGPYGYTF.

This clonotype was counted a few times. The chain couples TRBV29-1 to TRBJ1-2; tentatively, D is TRBD1 (5 bases). CDR1 is SQVTM and CDR2 is ANQGSEA in the germline V gene. V was pared by 4 bases and J by 8 bases, with 14 bases between. The CDR3 has 12 residues. The CDR3 DNA reads TGCAGCGTTGGGGCAGGGCTTGGGGGCTACACCTTC. This sequence encodes CSVGAGLGGYTF.

The chain has TRBV20-1 and TRBJ2-3; 9 nucleotides align to TRBD2. This CDR3 has 15 residues. Trimming at V came to 1 base and at J to 1 base, leaving 3 bases not matched to a gene. CDR1 DFQATT and CDR2 SNEGSKA come from the germline V gene (reference sequence). CDR3 coding DNA: TGCAGTGCTAGAGGGGAGCGGGGGGGCACAGATACGCAGTATTTT. Protein: CSARGERGGTDTQYF.

This clonotype was seen repeatedly, ten times or more. The chain joins TRBV28 to TRBJ2-7; 12 bases line up with TRBD1. The CDR3 spans 12 residues. V was clipped by 11 bases and J by 5 bases; unmatched bases: 4. Germline-derived CDR1 and CDR2 are MDHEN and SYDVKM. The DNA for the CDR3 is TGTGCCCGGGACAGGGGGCAGCACGAGCAGTACTTC. It codes for CARDRGQHEQYF.

The chain couples TRBV7-9 to TRBJ2-7, with D unclear. The CDR3 covers 13 residues. Germline lookup yields CDR1 SEHNR and CDR2 FQNEAQ (reference sequence). V gave up 6 bases and J gave up 2 bases, with 11 bases separating them. The CDR3 DNA follows: TGTGCCAGCAGTGGAGTTTCAACCTACGAGCAGTACTTC. Encoded protein: CASSGVSTYEQYF.

This clonotype appeared a few times. The genes are TRBV5-1 and TRBJ2-1; D not resolved. The CDR3 length is 14 residues. Trimming took off 5 bases at V and 4 bases at J, with 13 bases between the two ends. From germline, CDR1 is SGHRS and CDR2 YFSETQ. The CDR3 loop is CASRHGDLYNEQFF. CDR3 DNA sequence: TGCGCCAGCAGACATGGAGATCTTTACAATGAGCAGTTCTTC. The whole variable domain, filled in from reference TRBV5-1 and TRBJ2-1, reads KAGVTQTPRYLIKTRGQQVTLSCSPISGHRSVSWYQQTPGQGLQFLFEYFSETQRNKGNFPGRFSGRQFSNSRSEMNVSTLELGDSALYLCASRHGDLYNEQFFGPGTRLTVL.

Only a few counts were recorded for this clonotype. This chain links TRBV5-6 with TRBJ1-2, with D maybe TRBD1 (6 bases). V was pared by 0 bases and J by 1 base, with 7 bases between. Germline V gene lookup returns CDR1 SGHDT and CDR2 YYEEEE. The CDR3 loop spans 14 amino acids. The CDR3 DNA follows: TGTGCCAGCAGCTTGGAGGGGGGTAACTATGGCTACACCTTC. The encoded protein is CASSLEGGNYGYTF.

V and J are TRBV3-1 and TRBJ1-1, with a possible D match to TRBD1 (5 bases). The length of the CDR3 is 13 residues. Germline assignment: CDR1 LGHDT and CDR2 YNNKEL (reference sequence). V dropped 4 bases and J dropped 2 bases, with 8 bases sitting between them. The CDR3: CASSLTDNTEAFF. The CDR3 DNA reads as TGTGCCAGCAGCCTGACAGACAACACTGAAGCTTTCTTT.

This clonotype has more than one count but fewer than ten. The chain combines TRBV28 with TRBJ2-3; 15 nucleotides line up with TRBD2. With 5 bases clipped from V and 1 base from J, the junction kept 7 bases outside the gene matches. The CDR3 spans 18 residues. CDR1 and CDR2 from the germline V gene are MDHEN and SYDVKM. The CDR3 protein is CASSGGTSGRRGTDTQYF. The CDR3 DNA reads as TGTGCCAGCAGTGGAGGGACTAGCGGGAGGAGGGGCACAGATACGCAGTATTTT.

The sample holds a few counts of this clonotype. The rearrangement joins TRBV5-1 to TRBJ2-2, with TRBD2 matching 14 bases. In germline, CDR1 is SGHRS, CDR2 YFSETQ. The CDR3 is made up of 21 amino acids. V lost 4 bases to trimming and J lost 0 bases; unmatched junction nucleotides: 14. The CDR3 region has the DNA TGCGCCAGCAGCGATCCCCCGAAGGGACTAGCGGGGGTCCCGAACACCGGGGAGCTGTTTTTT. Translation gives CASSDPPKGLAGVPNTGELFF.

Only a few counts were recorded for this clonotype. The chain links TRBV21-1 to TRBJ1-1. TRBV21-1 is a recognized pseudogene. The CDR3 is 19 amino acids. CDR3 amino acids: CASSKGRRSRAPKNTEAFF. The CDR3 DNA is TGTGCCAGCAGCAAAGGGCGTAGGAGTCGCGCTCCTAAGAACACTGAAGCTTTCTTT.

The chain combines TRBV25-1 with TRBJ2-6; TRBD1 matches 9 bases. CDR3 length: 19 residues. Germline CDR1 reads MGHDK; CDR2 reads SYGVNS. After removal of 5 bases from V and 0 bases from J, the junction contained 11 bases not matched to a gene. The CDR3 sequence is CASSPFTGGAGSGANVLTF. The CDR3 region has the DNA TGTGCCAGCAGTCCATTTACAGGGGGCGCCGGCTCTGGGGCCAACGTCCTGACTTTC.

This clonotype was seen a few times. V and J are TRBV7-2 and TRBJ1-3; D might be TRBD1 (6 bases). Germline V gives CDR1 SGHTA, CDR2 FQGNSA. This CDR3 has 16 residues. V was trimmed by 5 bases and J by 4 bases, leaving 18 bases between them. As DNA, the CDR3 is TGTGCCAGCAGCCCTCACGGGGGGGCGCAAGGAAACACCATATATTTT. Translated: CASSPHGGAQGNTIYF.

This clonotype was seen at least ten times. The V and J genes are TRBV10-3 and TRBJ2-5, with D hard to call. Near its end, the DNA agrees better with TRBJ2-1, so the J call may be wrong. Germline V CDR1 and CDR2: ENHRY, SYGVKD. CDR3 length equals 13 residues. The CDR3 spells CAISEGDVNEQFF. CDR3 DNA: TGTGCCATCAGTGAAGGAGATGTCAATGAGCAGTTCTTC.

This clonotype was recorded a few times. The chain has TRBV20-1 and TRBJ1-4, with D possibly being TRBD1 (5 bases). The CDR3 contains 13 residues. Germline CDR1 is DFQATT and CDR2 is SNEGSKA (reference sequence). The V end lost 6 bases, the J end lost 8 bases, and 16 bases lay between the germline ends. CDR3 in DNA: TGCAGTGCCGCGGGGGGAGGGGTCGAAAAACTGTTTTTT. This gives the protein CSAAGGGVEKLFF.

This clonotype showed up just a few times. The chain carries TRBV30 and TRBJ2-3; D could derive from TRBD1 or TRBD2 (5 bases each). In germline, CDR1 is GTSNPN, CDR2 SVGIG (reference sequence). This CDR3 is built from 12 residues. V dropped 3 bases and J dropped 5 bases, with 9 bases sitting between them. The CDR3 here is CAWRRGEDTQYF. As DNA, the CDR3 is TGTGCCTGGAGACGGGGCGAAGATACGCAGTATTTT.

At least ten counts were recorded for this clonotype. This chain connects TRBV11-2 to TRBJ2-7; 9 bases line up with TRBD1. The CDR3 is made up of 15 amino acids. CDR1 SGHAT and CDR2 FQNNGV come from the germline V gene. Trimming cost V 4 bases and J 4 bases; bases outside gene matches: 8. CDR3 DNA: TGTGCCAGCAGCTCGCGGGACAGGGCGATATACGAGCAGTACTTC. Translation: CASSSRDRAIYEQYF. Combining the CDR3 with reference TRBV11-2 and TRBJ2-7 gives the whole variable domain EAGVAQSPRYKIIEKRQSVAFWCNPISGHATLYWYQQILGQGPKLLIQFQNNGVVDDSQLPKDRFSAERLKGVDSTLKIQPAKLEDSAVYLCASSSRDRAIYEQYFGPGTRLTVT.

The chain employs TRBV29-1 and TRBJ2-1, with 8 nucleotides matching TRBD2. Germline V gene lookup returns CDR1 SQVTM and CDR2 ANQGSEA. V dropped 5 bases and J dropped 4; count of bases not matched to a gene: 1. CDR3 length: 12 residues. This chain's CDR3 is CSVSSGYNEQFF. DNA of the CDR3: TGCAGCGTTTCTAGCGGGTACAATGAGCAGTTCTTC.

This clonotype was counted many times. This rearrangement joins TRBV11-2 to TRBJ1-2; weak D call: TRBD1 (6 bases). Germline V gene lookup returns CDR1 SGHAT and CDR2 FQNNGV. The CDR3 consists of 15 residues. V was clipped by 5 bases and J by 0 bases, with 13 bases between them. This chain's CDR3 is CASSHRTEANYGYTF. CDR3 in DNA: TGTGCCAGCAGCCACAGGACAGAAGCTAACTATGGCTACACCTTC.

The V gene is TRBV11-1, the J gene TRBJ2-3; D is possibly TRBD2 (6 bases). Per the germline V gene, CDR1 is SGHAT and CDR2 is FQDESV (reference sequence). The CDR3 length is 17 residues. V dropped 1 base and J dropped 2 bases, with 16 bases sitting between them. The CDR3 coding sequence is TGTGCCAGCAGCTTAGAGGTCGGGCTAGCGAACACAGATACGCAGTATTTT. Translation: CASSLEVGLANTDTQYF. Supplemented by reference TRBV11-1 and TRBJ2-3, the full variable domain reads EAEVAQSPRYKITEKSQAVAFWCDPISGHATLYWYRQILGQGPELLVQFQDESVVDDSQLPKDRFSAERLKGVDSTLKIQPAELGDSAMYLCASSLEVGLANTDTQYFGPGTRLTVL.

This clonotype has more than one count but fewer than ten. The chain links TRBV4-1 to TRBJ1-4; no clear D gene. Trimming took 1 base from V and 4 from J, leaving 10 bases between them. Per germline, CDR1 MGHRA and CDR2 YSYEKL. The CDR3 is made up of 15 amino acids. Written as DNA, the CDR3 is TGCGCCAGCAGCCAAGTTAGTGGCAGTAATGAAAAACTGTTTTTT. Its translation: CASSQVSGSNEKLFF.